A single sample gave rise to the 16 T cell receptor beta chains below, sequenced in a study of cytomegalovirus exposure and HLA in healthy donors. Primers for the PCR totalled 60 Vbeta and 13 Jbeta. Measured with immunoSEQ multiplex PCR; TCRdb has only the in-frame clones, and not every one. The table lists fewer than 100,000 clones, over 60% of them singletons. The sample was PBMCs. These receptors were collected from a female donor in good health and CMV-seronegative.

This clone was seen once. The chain is built from TRBV28 and TRBJ2-2; tentatively, D is TRBD1 (5 bases). The CDR3 has 16 residues. CDR1 is MDHEN and CDR2 is SYDVKM in the germline V gene. Deletions cut 5 bases from V and 6 bases from J, with 19 bases between. Written as DNA, the CDR3 is TGTGCCAGCAGTCCCCTATTCAGGGATAGGGCCGGGGAGCTGTTTTTT. The encoded protein is CASSPLFRDRAGELFF.

The chain recombines TRBV19 with TRBJ2-3, with TRBD1 matching over 9 bases. CDR1 is LNHDA, CDR2 SQIVND, per germline (reference sequence). The CDR3 spans 13 residues. V lost 4 bases and J lost 6; bases outside the gene matches: 2. As DNA, the CDR3 is TGTGCCAGTAGTAACAGGGGGCCCGATACGCAGTATTTT. Translation: CASSNRGPDTQYF. Supplemented by reference TRBV19 and TRBJ2-3, the full variable domain reads DGGITQSPKYLFRKEGQNVTLSCEQNLNHDAMYWYRQDPGQGLRLIYYSQIVNDFQKGDIAEGYSVSREKKESFPLTVTSAQKNPTAFYLCASSNRGPDTQYFGPGTRLTVL.

The V call is TRBV5-1, the J call TRBJ2-1; 7 nucleotides match TRBD2. Trimming took 3 bases from V and 5 from J; bases not matched to a gene: 8. The CDR3 is made up of 15 amino acids. CDR1 and CDR2 (germline): SGHRS, YFSETQ. CDR3: CASSSLRTSDNEQFF. The CDR3 DNA sequence: TGCGCCAGCAGCTCCCTCAGGACTAGTGACAATGAGCAGTTCTTC.

A single count supports this clone. The chain recombines TRBV10-3 with TRBJ2-2, with a possible D match to TRBD1 (6 bases). There are 15 residues in the CDR3. The V end lost 6 bases, the J end lost 5 bases, and 16 bases lay between the germline ends. Germline V lookup: CDR1 ENHRY, CDR2 SYGVKD. CDR3 residues: CAISFNRARTGELFF. The CDR3 DNA is TGTGCCATCAGCTTTAACAGGGCGCGGACCGGGGAGCTGTTTTTT.

V usage is TRBV7-9 and J usage is TRBJ2-7; 7 nucleotides line up with TRBD1. This CDR3 has 13 residues. With V trimmed by 5 bases and J by 4 bases, 5 bases remained unmatched. CDR1 and CDR2 from the germline V gene are SEHNR and FQNEAQ (reference sequence). Here the CDR3 DNA reads TGTGCCAGCAGCCTACGGGACAGTTACGAGCAGTACTTC. Translated, it gives CASSLRDSYEQYF.

The CDR3 coding sequence is TGTGCCAGCAGTTTGGCCGGGGGTGATCATGAAAAACTGTTTTTT. This gives the protein CASSLAGGDHEKLFF. The chain uses TRBV28 and TRBJ1-4, with D perhaps matching TRBD1 (5 bases). This CDR3 spans 15 amino acids. Trimming stripped 3 bases from V and 6 bases from J, with 14 bases between. CDR1 MDHEN and CDR2 SYDVKM come from the germline V gene.

A word on this clone: One end of the junction fails to match germline, which may point to a read error. V gene TRBV30 combines with J gene TRBJ1-1, with unresolved D. The CDR3 spans 11 residues. CDR1 and CDR2 (germline): GTSNPN, SVGIG (reference sequence). As DNA, the CDR3 is TGTGCCTGGAGGCAATACACTAAAGCTTTCTTT. Its protein product is CAWRQYTKAFF.

The V and J genes are TRBV30 and TRBJ1-2, with TRBD1 as a possible D gene (5 bases). Germline assignment: CDR1 GTSNPN and CDR2 SVGIG (reference sequence). With 5 bases removed from V and 2 bases from J, the gap between germline ends came to 15 bases. The CDR3 has 14 residues. The chain's CDR3 is CAWARPTANYGYTF. Written as DNA, the CDR3 is TGTGCCTGGGCCCGACCGACAGCGAACTATGGCTACACCTTC.

V and J are TRBV5-1 and TRBJ1-3, with unresolved D. The V and J ends lost 1 base and 2 bases respectively, with 7 bases between them. The germline gives CDR1 SGHRS, CDR2 YFSETQ. This CDR3 has 14 residues. The CDR3 sequence is CASSLFGTGNTIYF. As DNA, the CDR3 is TGCGCCAGCAGCTTGTTCGGGACTGGAAACACCATATATTTT.

The rearrangement uses TRBV4-2 and TRBJ1-2; D might be TRBD1 (6 bases). Per the germline V gene, CDR1 is LGHNA and CDR2 is YNFKEQ. V lost 0 bases and J lost 8, with 13 bases in between. There are 14 residues in the CDR3. This CDR3 is CASSQEIQGVGYTF. The CDR3 region has the DNA TGTGCCAGCAGCCAAGAAATACAGGGTGTAGGCTACACCTTC.

This chain joins TRBV9 and TRBJ2-7; possibly TRBD2 for D (6 bases). Between the trimmed V and J ends, which lost 0 bases and 7 bases, there was a span of 14 bases. The CDR3 loop spans 14 amino acids. Germline V gene lookup returns CDR1 SGDLS and CDR2 YYNGEE. The CDR3 loop reads CASSVVAGCCEQYF. The DNA for the CDR3 is TGTGCCAGCAGCGTAGTGGCGGGGTGCTGTGAGCAGTACTTC.

The chain joins TRBV28 to TRBJ2-2; 9 bases are shared with TRBD1. The germline V gene encodes CDR1 MDHEN and CDR2 SYDVKM. The CDR3 loop spans 16 amino acids. V lost 5 bases to trimming and J lost 7 bases; unmatched junction nucleotides: 11. The CDR3 bases are TGTGCCAGCAGTCGGACAGGGGCCCTTCTCCGCGGGGAGCTGTTTTTT. The encoded protein is CASSRTGALLRGELFF.

V and J are TRBV10-2 and TRBJ2-7, with 11 bases that match TRBD2. The CDR3 runs to 14 residues. Germline-derived CDR1 and CDR2 are WSHSY and SAAADI. After removal of 8 bases from V and 6 bases from J, the junction contained 9 bases not matched to a gene. DNA for the CDR3: TGCGCCAGCGCTCCGACTAGCGGGGCTTCCGAGCAGTACTTC. It is translated as CASAPTSGASEQYF.

The V gene is TRBV19, the J gene TRBJ1-1; 8 bases are shared with TRBD1. Trimming at V came to 6 bases and at J to 0 bases, leaving 15 bases not matched to a gene. CDR1 and CDR2 (germline): LNHDA, SQIVND (reference sequence). The CDR3 totals 18 residues. The CDR3 DNA reads TGTGCCAGTAGCCGAGGACAGGGCCCAAAAGAAATGAACACTGAAGCTTTCTTT. Its protein product is CASSRGQGPKEMNTEAFF.

This rearrangement joins TRBV11-3 to TRBJ2-7; TRBD2 might be the D (5 bases). V dropped 3 bases and J dropped 6 bases, with 12 bases sitting between them. The CDR3 has 13 amino acids. The germline gives CDR1 SGHNT, CDR2 YENEEA. CDR3 residues: CASSLTKSGEQYF. In nucleotides, the CDR3 is TGTGCCAGCAGCTTGACTAAATCGGGCGAGCAGTACTTC.

This clone was counted once. The chain has TRBV28 and TRBJ2-7, with no clear D. The V end was cut by 8 bases, the J end by 2 bases, with 13 bases between. In germline, CDR1 is MDHEN, CDR2 SYDVKM. The CDR3 has 13 amino acids. CDR3 coding DNA: TGTGCCAGCGAAATGGGCCCTACCTACGAGCAGTACTTC. Translated, it gives CASEMGPTYEQYF.